Listed below are T cell receptor beta chains from one sample, sequenced in a study of blood T cell repertoires in COVID-19. TCRdb keeps only in-frame clones here, not all; method: immunoSEQ multiplex PCR. The table shows approximately 53,000 clones, with roughly nine tenths occurring only once. The sequencing input was peripheral blood. Receptors were obtained from a woman of 80 years or more with acute or convalescent COVID-19. The CDR3 runs from the conserved cysteine through the conserved F or W. The D gene is left open where the match is weak. Not every row has a clone size; where given, it reads once, few, many or a size class.

TRBJ2-7 | TRBD1 | TRBV15 | . | CATSKRQGGDEQYF | TGTGCCACCAGCAAACGACAGGGGGGCGACGAGCAGTACTTC
TRBJ2-1 | . | TRBV24-1 | . | CATASGASNEQFF | TGTGCCACGGCGTCAGGGGCCTCGAATGAGCAGTTCTTC
TRBJ1-1 | . | TRBV28 | . | CASSPPGAVNTEAFF | TGTGCCAGCAGTCCCCCTGGGGCGGTGAACACTGAAGCTTTCTTT
TRBJ2-3 | TRBD2 | TRBV3-1/TRBV3-2 | . | CASSHARGRPYTDTQYF | TGTGCCAGCAGCCATGCTCGCGGGAGGCCTTACACAGATACGCAGTATTTT
TRBJ1-2 | TRBD1 | TRBV4-2 | . | CASSSGQGANYGYTF | TGTGCCAGCAGCTCGGGACAGGGGGCGAACTATGGCTACACCTTC
TRBJ2-1 | TRBD2 | TRBV18 | . | CASSPPGTSGSHNEQFF | TGTGCCAGCTCACCACCCGGGACTAGCGGGAGCCACAATGAGCAGTTCTTC
TRBJ2-1 | . | TRBV6-5 | . | CASRPGSSNEQFF | TGTGCCAGCAGACCGGGGTCTTCGAATGAGCAGTTCTTC
TRBJ2-3 | TRBD2 | TRBV5-1 | . | CASSWGLEADTQYF | TGCGCCAGCAGCTGGGGACTAGAGGCAGATACGCAGTATTTT
TRBJ1-2 | . | TRBV10-3 | . | CAISTNSDSYGYTF | TGTGCCATCAGTACTAACTCGGACAGCTATGGCTACACCTTC
TRBJ2-2 | TRBD1 | TRBV5-1 | once | CASSRQGTGELFF | TGCGCCAGCAGCCGACAGGGCACCGGGGAGCTGTTTTTT
TRBJ2-7 | TRBD1 | TRBV18 | . | CASSTDPGGISYEQYF | TGTGCCAGCTCAACAGACCCAGGGGGCATCAGCTACGAGCAGTACTTC
TRBJ1-3 | . | TRBV4-2 | . | CASSQGTTAPGNTIYF | TGTGCCAGCAGCCAGGGGACAACGGCTCCTGGAAACACCATATATTTT
TRBJ2-3 | . | TRBV6-2/TRBV6-3 | . | CASSSLTAGSFTDTQYF | TGTGCCAGCAGTTCCCTAACGGCGGGAAGCTTTACAGATACGCAGTATTTT
TRBJ2-1 | TRBD2 | TRBV4-3 | . | CASSQEAASGSWVNNEQFF | TGCGCCAGCAGCCAGGAGGCCGCTAGCGGGAGTTGGGTGAACAATGAGCAGTTCTTC
TRBJ1-2 | . | TRBV6-5 | . | CASTHAGGDYGYTF | TGTGCCAGCACTCACGCGGGGGGCGACTATGGCTACACCTTC
TRBJ2-3 | . | TRBV9 | . | CASSVAEGGKGDTQYF | TGTGCCAGCAGCGTAGCGGAAGGGGGAAAGGGAGATACGCAGTATTTT
TRBJ1-1 | . | TRBV7-9 | . | CASSLSPDTEAFF | TGTGCCAGCAGCTTAAGCCCGGACACTGAAGCTTTCTTT
TRBJ1-4 | TRBD1 | TRBV5-1 | . | CASSPNPRDRVEKLFF | TGCGCCAGCAGCCCAAACCCCAGGGACAGGGTTGAAAAACTGTTTTTT
TRBJ2-2 | TRBD1 | TRBV24-1 | . | CATSDSGQGVGELFF | TGTGCCACCAGTGACTCGGGACAGGGTGTTGGGGAGCTGTTTTTT
TRBJ2-1 | TRBD1 | TRBV5-1 | . | CASYLEGGDEQFF | TGCGCCAGCTATTTGGAAGGGGGCGATGAGCAGTTCTTC
TRBJ1-6 | TRBD1 | TRBV5-1 | once | CASSFGTGIHSPLHF | TGCGCCAGCAGCTTCGGGACAGGGATCCATTCACCCCTCCACTTT
TRBJ2-1 | TRBD2 | TRBV3-1/TRBV3-2 | . | CASSPRLAGGSGGNEQFF | TGTGCCAGCAGCCCACGACTAGCGGGAGGCTCAGGAGGGAATGAGCAGTTCTTC
TRBJ2-5 | TRBD2 | TRBV7-2 | . | CASSALVWGGLAGAETQYF | TGTGCCAGCAGCGCCCTAGTGTGGGGGGGACTAGCGGGAGCAGAGACCCAGTACTTC
TRBJ2-7 | TRBD2 | TRBV3-1/TRBV3-2 | . | CASSPGLAGAGEQYF | TGTGCCAGCAGCCCCGGACTAGCGGGAGCAGGGGAGCAGTACTTC
TRBJ2-3 | TRBD2 | TRBV25-1 | . | CASARLAGMGTDTQYF | TGTGCCAGCGCCCGACTAGCGGGAATGGGGACAGATACGCAGTATTTT
TRBJ2-7 | TRBD2 | TRBV7-2 | once | CASRGAGAGYEQYF | TGTGCCAGCAGGGGAGCGGGAGCAGGCTACGAGCAGTACTTC
TRBJ2-5 | . | TRBV6-5 | . | CASTDQGGKTQYF | TGTGCCAGCACCGACCAGGGCGGGAAGACCCAGTACTTC
TRBJ1-4 | TRBD1 | TRBV2 | . | CASSEGRGQEKLFF | TGTGCCAGCAGTGAGGGCAGGGGGCAAGAAAAACTGTTTTTT
TRBJ2-1 | . | TRBV5-4 | . | CASSLPAKGRNEQFF | TGTGCCAGCAGCTTGCCTGCTAAAGGGAGGAATGAGCAGTTCTTC
TRBJ2-7 | TRBD1 | TRBV11-3 | . | CASSLFAGTGINEQYF | TGTGCCAGCAGCTTGTTCGCCGGGACAGGGATCAACGAGCAGTACTTC
TRBJ1-5 | . | TRBV25-1 | . | CASSPPGLATQPQHF | TGTGCCAGCAGTCCCCCCGGACTGGCGACGCAGCCCCAGCATTTT
TRBJ2-1 | . | TRBV12-3/TRBV12-4 | . | CASSRVLYNEQFF | TGTGCCAGCAGTCGGGTTCTTTACAATGAGCAGTTCTTC
TRBJ2-4 | . | TRBV2 | . | CASSEVLGEYVLAKNIQYF | TGTGCCAGCAGTGAGGTCCTCGGGGAGTACGTCCTCGCCAAAAACATTCAGTACTTC
TRBJ1-3 | TRBD1 | TRBV5-4 | . | CASSLSSTGISGNTIYF | TGTGCCAGCAGCTTGTCCTCGACAGGGATCTCTGGAAACACCATATATTTT
TRBJ2-3 | TRBD2 | TRBV6-4 | few | CASSQLAGGLDTQYF | TGTGCCAGCAGTCAATTAGCGGGAGGATTAGATACGCAGTATTTT
TRBJ2-2 | TRBD2 | TRBV4-2 | . | CASSHGWREISGELFF | TGTGCCAGCAGCCATGGGTGGCGGGAGATTAGCGGGGAGCTGTTTTTT
TRBJ2-7 | TRBD2 | TRBV13 | . | CASSVAGRGLYEQYF | TGTGCCAGCAGCGTAGCGGGAAGGGGGTTATACGAGCAGTACTTC
TRBJ2-7 | . | TRBV7-9 | . | CASSLVLGDTNYEQYF | TGTGCCAGCAGCTTAGTATTAGGGGACACAAACTACGAGCAGTACTTC
TRBJ1-2 | . | TRBV2 | . | CASRPSGRAGYGYTF | TGTGCCAGCAGACCCTCGGGCAGGGCTGGCTATGGCTACACCTTC
TRBJ2-1 | TRBD2 | TRBV18 | . | CASSPLAGGMNEQFF | TGTGCCAGCTCACCACTAGCGGGAGGGATGAATGAGCAGTTCTTC
TRBJ1-3 | . | TRBV5-1 | . | CASSLGPQGSGNTIYF | TGCGCCAGCAGCTTGGGGCCTCAGGGCTCTGGAAACACCATATATTTT
TRBJ2-3 | TRBD2 | TRBV4-3 | . | CASSQREGTHILDTQYF | TGCGCCAGCAGCCAGCGGGAGGGTACACATATATTAGATACGCAGTATTTT
TRBJ2-7 | TRBD1 | TRBV18 | once | CASSPALGQGYEQYF | TGTGCCAGCTCACCAGCGTTAGGACAGGGTTACGAGCAGTACTTC
TRBJ1-5 | . | TRBV10-2 | . | CASSDPPTGQPQHF | TGCGCCAGCAGTGACCCCCCGACGGGGCAGCCCCAGCATTTT
TRBJ2-1 | TRBD2 | TRBV6-5 | . | CASSFTGTSGHNEQFF | TGTGCCAGCAGTTTCACCGGGACTAGCGGACACAATGAGCAGTTCTTC
TRBJ1-2 | . | TRBV19 | . | CASSREGDYGYTF | TGTGCCAGTAGTAGAGAGGGAGACTATGGCTACACCTTC
TRBJ1-1 | . | TRBV23-1 | . | CASSQSVDRRKAFF | TGCGCCAGCAGTCAATCCGTAGACAGAAGGAAAGCTTTCTTT
TRBJ2-7 | . | TRBV4-3 | once | CASSQDDRKQYF | TGCGCCAGCAGCCAAGATGATAGAAAGCAGTACTTC
TRBJ2-2 | . | TRBV19 | . | CASRGTIDAGELFF | TGTGCCAGTAGAGGGACAATTGACGCCGGGGAGCTGTTTTTT
TRBJ2-2 | . | TRBV6-2/TRBV6-3 | . | CASSSPGLRPLHTGELFF | TGTGCCAGCAGTTCGCCGGGACTTAGACCCCTCCACACCGGGGAGCTGTTTTTT
TRBJ2-2 | TRBD2 | TRBV5-1 | few | CASSIQRELSGELFF | TGCGCCAGCAGCATCCAGCGGGAACTCTCCGGGGAGCTGTTTTTT